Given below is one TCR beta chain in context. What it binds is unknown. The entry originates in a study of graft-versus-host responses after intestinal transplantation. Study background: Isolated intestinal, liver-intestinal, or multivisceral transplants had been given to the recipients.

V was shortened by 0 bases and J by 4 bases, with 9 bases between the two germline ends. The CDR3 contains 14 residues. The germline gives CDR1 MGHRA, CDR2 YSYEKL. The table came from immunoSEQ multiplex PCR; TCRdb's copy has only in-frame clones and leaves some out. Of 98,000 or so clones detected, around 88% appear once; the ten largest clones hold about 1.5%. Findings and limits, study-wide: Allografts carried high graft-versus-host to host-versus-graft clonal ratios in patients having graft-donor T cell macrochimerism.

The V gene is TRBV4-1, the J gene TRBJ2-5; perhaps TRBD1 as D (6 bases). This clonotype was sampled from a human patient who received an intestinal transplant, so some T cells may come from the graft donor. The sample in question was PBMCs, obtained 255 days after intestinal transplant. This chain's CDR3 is CASSQDPGVETQYF. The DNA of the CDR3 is TGCGCCAGCAGCCAAGATCCAGGGGTAGAGACCCAGTACTTC.